The clone carrying this TCR beta chain was counted ten times or more. MiXCR re-clonotyped the PCR reads for TCRdb. The repertoire holds about 93,000 clones, with about 13% as singletons. The CDR3 spans 13 residues. V was trimmed by 1 base and J by 3 bases, leaving 5 bases between them. Germline CDR1 reads SGHDT; CDR2 reads YYEEEE. The data are from a study of metastatic and nonmetastatic thyroid tumors. The overall study: Repertoire data that came from the blood and tumor or nodule tissue of malignant and benign thyroid patients were compared.

Among the patients, none had received any treatment before thyroid surgery. The TCR comes from a female donor with papillary thyroid cancer or a benign thyroid nodule (not recorded which). Some clones in this sample may be carry-over from other donors' samples. What was sequenced was blood. The V gene is TRBV5-6, the J gene TRBJ2-1; the D is unclear. This chain's CDR3 is CASSLTLYNEQFF. DNA of the CDR3: TGTGCCAGCAGCTTGACTCTCTACAATGAGCAGTTCTTC.